The next 21 T cell receptor beta chains were all read from a single sample in a study of glioma-infiltrating T cells. The iRepertoire nested amplicon-rescue multiplex PCR amplified TCR alpha and beta CDR3s from RNA. Each CDR3 protein is one row after TCRdb ran MiXCR on the multiplex PCR reads. The sample lists about 180,000 distinct CDR3 sequences; around 40% were seen once. Sequenced sample: glioma tissue, nonneoplastic brain tissue, or PBMCs (not recorded which). The receptors come from a human donor with low-grade glioma or glioblastoma, undergoing nonglioma brain surgery, or in good health (not recorded which).

On this clonotype: Given a much more abundant clone one base away, this may be a read error. The chain uses TRBV19 and TRBJ1-2; maybe TRBD1 (5 bases). Trimming cost V 6 bases and J 7 bases, with 12 bases left between them. The CDR3 is 12 residues long. Germline lookup yields CDR1 LNHDA and CDR2 SQIVND (reference sequence). CDR3 DNA: TGTGCCAGTAGAATCAGGGATGCTGGCTACACCTTC. Protein sequence: CASRIRDAGYTF. Based on the CDR3 plus reference TRBV19 and TRBJ1-2, the full variable domain is DGGITQSPKYLFRKEGQNVTLSCEQNLNHDAMYWYRQDPGQGLRLIYYSQIVNDFQKGDIAEGYSVSREKKESFPLTVTSAQKNPTAFYLCASRIRDAGYTFGSGTRLTVV.

In its sample, this clonotype was seen once. Germline is not matched at one junction end, which may reflect a read error. This CDR3 reads CARSLGPGGGEFF. For the CDR3, the DNA is TGTGCCAGAAGTTTGGGGCCCGGGGGGGGGGAGTTCTTC. V gene TRBV12-3 or TRBV12-4 combines with J gene TRBJ2-1; TRBD2 matches at 8 bases. This CDR3 region has 13 residues.

This clonotype was detected ten times or more. The chain has TRBV20-1 and TRBJ1-2; D gene unclear. CDR3 length: 13 amino acids. Germline lookup yields CDR1 DFQATT and CDR2 SNEGSKA (reference sequence). V shed 3 bases and J shed 2 bases, with 10 bases lying between them. CDR3 DNA: TGCAGTGCTAGTGAGGGCACCAACTATGGCTACACCTTC. Translation: CSASEGTNYGYTF.

As for this clonotype: The CDR3 does not end in the conserved phenylalanine or tryptophan, so this is likely a read error. The chain uses TRBV30 and TRBJ1-1; tentative D call: TRBD1 (6 bases). The CDR3 length is 15 residues. Between the trimmed V and J ends, which lost 0 bases and 1 base, there was a span of 12 bases. Germline V lookup: CDR1 GTSNPN, CDR2 SVGIG (reference sequence). In nucleotides, the CDR3 is TGTGCCTGGAGTGTGACGTCGACAGGGAACACTGAAGCTTTCCTT. Its translation: CAWSVTSTGNTEAFL.

Regarding this clonotype: A much larger clone sits a single nucleotide away, making a read error possible. The chain recombines TRBV28 with TRBJ1-2; the D is unclear. This CDR3 is built from 11 residues. V was cut by 3 bases and J by 9 bases, with 8 bases left in between. Germline values: CDR1 MDHEN, CDR2 SYDVKM. The CDR3 region is CASSFQYCYTF. The CDR3 DNA reads TGTGCCAGCAGTTTCCAATATTGCTACACCTTC.

This clonotype has a count of ten or more. The chain is built from TRBV20-1 and TRBJ2-7; tentatively, D is TRBD2 (5 bases). The CDR3 sequence is 15 residues long. Germline V gene sequence: CDR1 DFQATT, CDR2 SNEGSKA (reference sequence). Between the trimmed V and J ends, which lost 1 base and 0 bases, there was a span of 13 bases. This CDR3 is CSARGDLAASYEQYF. CDR3 DNA sequence: TGCAGTGCTAGAGGTGACCTAGCCGCCTCCTACGAGCAGTACTTC.

As for this clonotype: A read error is possible here, since a much larger clone lies one base away. V gene TRBV28 combines with J gene TRBJ2-1; 9 bases fit TRBD2. Germline values: CDR1 MDHEN, CDR2 SYDVKM. There are 15 residues in the CDR3. Germline trimming cut 5 bases from V and 9 bases from J; bases unmatched to any gene: 11. DNA of the CDR3: TGTGCCAGCAGTCAAAATAGCGGGAGACTAGGTGAGCAGTTCTTC. Residues: CASSQNSGRLGEQFF.

As to this clonotype: A much larger clone sits a single nucleotide away, making a read error possible. CDR3 sequence reads: CASSLGQANAEAFF. The CDR3 DNA reads as TGTGCCAGCAGCCTGGGACAGGCCAACGCTGAAGCTTTCTTT. The rearrangement uses TRBV7-3 and TRBJ1-1; 8 nucleotides align to TRBD1. This CDR3 comprises 14 residues. V shed 5 bases and J 6 bases; nucleotides not matched to a gene: 8. Germline V gene lookup returns CDR1 SGHTA and CDR2 FQGTGA.

About this clonotype itself: A much bigger clone sits one base away, suggesting this may be a read error. The rearrangement joins TRBV28 to TRBJ2-3; a possible D gene is TRBD1 (5 bases). V was pared by 7 bases and J by 2 bases, with 13 bases between. The CDR3 runs 14 residues. Germline values: CDR1 MDHEN, CDR2 SYDVKM. The CDR3, as DNA: TGTGCCAGCATAGGGGATACTATCACAGATACGCAGTATTTT. The encoded protein is CASIGDTITDTQYF.

In this sample, this clonotype turned up many times. The J gene is TRBJ2-7, the V gene TRBV10-3; D is unresolved. This CDR3 region has 14 residues. CDR1 ENHRY and CDR2 SYGVKD come from the germline V gene. V shed 3 bases and J shed 5 bases, with 14 bases lying between them. CDR3 amino acids: CAISEERRRNEQYF. CDR3 DNA sequence: TGTGCCATCAGTGAAGAGCGCCGCCGGAACGAGCAGTACTTC.

This clonotype was detected ten times or more. The V and J genes are TRBV28 and TRBJ2-2; TRBD2 matches 12 bases. This CDR3 spans 16 amino acids. V was clipped by 5 bases and J by 6 bases; unmatched bases: 7. The germline V gene encodes CDR1 MDHEN and CDR2 SYDVKM. The chain's CDR3 is CASSITLAGGPGELFF. The CDR3 bases are TGTGCCAGCAGTATCACACTAGCGGGAGGCCCCGGGGAGCTGTTTTTT.

This clonotype was seen at least ten times. This chain uses TRBV20-1 with TRBJ2-7, with D perhaps matching TRBD1 or TRBD2 (5 bases each). Trimming pared 2 bases from V and 6 bases from J, leaving 17 bases between. This CDR3 is 14 amino acids long. From germline, CDR1 is DFQATT and CDR2 SNEGSKA (reference sequence). This CDR3 reads CSARSGTRTVEQYF. The CDR3 bases are TGCAGTGCTAGATCGGGGACGCGGACGGTCGAGCAGTACTTC.

Regarding this clonotype: It may be a read error: a sequence one base away is much more abundant. The DNA is omitted, as the CDR3 cannot be located on it reliably, and the CDR3 follows TCRdb's listing. The chain has TRBV28 and TRBJ1-2. The V gene's germline CDR1 is MDHEN and CDR2 SYDVKM. The CDR3 is 14 amino acids in total, end residues counted. CDR3 protein: CASTSGVSNYGCTF.

Worth noting for this clonotype: This sequence may be a read error, since a much larger clone differs from it by one base. The CDR3 nucleotides read TGCAGTGCTAGAGTGACGGGGATGACTGAAGCTTTCTTT. Translation gives CSARVTGMTEAFF. V is TRBV20-1 and J is TRBJ1-1, with D uncertain. Trimming took 1 base from V and 5 from J, leaving 11 bases between them. This CDR3 spans 13 amino acids. Germline CDR1 is DFQATT and CDR2 is SNEGSKA (reference sequence).

This chain joins TRBV7-9 and TRBJ2-1; TRBD1 might be the D (5 bases). Trimming left V 1 base short and J 3 bases short, with 7 bases between. Germline V CDR1 and CDR2: SEHNR, FQNEAQ (reference sequence). CDR3 length: 14 residues. This chain's CDR3 is CASSLGQLYNEQFF. CDR3 bases: TGTGCCAGCAGCTTAGGACAGCTCTACAATGAGCAGTTCTTC.

The chain links TRBV12-3 or TRBV12-4 to TRBJ1-4; D gene uncertain. The CDR3 loop spans 14 amino acids. Trimming removed 6 bases at V and 0 bases at J, with 8 bases between. The CDR3 DNA reads TGTGCCAGCAGACCATCGACAACTAATGAAAAACTGTTTTTT. As protein: CASRPSTTNEKLFF.

This sequence joins TRBV7-9 and TRBJ2-7; TRBD2 aligns across 12 bases. CDR3 length: 16 amino acids. CDR1 and CDR2 (germline): SEHNR, FQNEAQ (reference sequence). With 5 bases clipped from V and 5 bases from J, the junction kept 10 bases outside the gene matches. The CDR3 loop reads CASSRVTSGRPNEQYF. In DNA, the CDR3 is TGTGCCAGCAGCCGCGTCACTAGCGGGAGGCCCAACGAGCAGTACTTC.

On this clonotype itself: A read error may explain this, as a much larger clone is one base away. The gene calls are TRBV20-1 and TRBJ2-1; TRBD2 matches at 10 bases. The CDR3 runs to 18 residues. The germline gives CDR1 DFQATT, CDR2 SNEGSKA (reference sequence). The V and J ends lost 0 bases and 10 bases, in that order; junction bases with no gene match: 18. The CDR3 region has the DNA TGCAGTGCTAGAGACCCACCGCGCAGCGGGAGGGTGACGGGCGAGCAGTTCTTC. It translates to CSARDPPRSGRVTGEQFF.

Of note for this clonotype: This may arise from a read error, as a much more abundant clone is one base away. Because the CDR3 is missing its conserved closing phenylalanine or tryptophan, this is likely a read error. V is TRBV7-8 and J is TRBJ1-1; 7 positions match TRBD1. The length of the CDR3 is 14 residues. The germline CDR1 and CDR2 sequences are SGHVS and FQNEAQ. V lost 5 bases to trimming and J lost 8 bases; unmatched junction nucleotides: 11. CDR3 sequence reads: CASSVDRVGAEAFL. The DNA for the CDR3 is TGTGCCAGCAGCGTCGACAGGGTCGGGGCAGAAGCTTTCCTT.

A few counts support this clonotype. The J gene is TRBJ2-1, the V gene TRBV5-1; D perhaps matches TRBD2 (5 bases). Trimming cost V 1 base and J 6 bases, with 11 bases left between them. In germline, CDR1 is SGHRS, CDR2 YFSETQ. This CDR3 is 14 amino acids long. The CDR3 is CASSLSRVPNEQFF. For the CDR3, the DNA is TGCGCCAGCAGCTTGTCGCGGGTCCCCAATGAGCAGTTCTTC. Combining the CDR3 with reference TRBV5-1 and TRBJ2-1 gives the whole variable domain KAGVTQTPRYLIKTRGQQVTLSCSPISGHRSVSWYQQTPGQGLQFLFEYFSETQRNKGNFPGRFSGRQFSNSRSEMNVSTLELGDSALYLCASSLSRVPNEQFFGPGTRLTVL.

On this clonotype: A read error may explain this, as a much larger clone is one base away. This chain connects TRBV7-6 to TRBJ2-3; no clear D. Germline V gene lookup returns CDR1 SGHVS and CDR2 FNYEAQ. The germline V and J ends were trimmed by 2 bases and 5 bases, with 8 bases remaining between them. There are 13 residues in the CDR3. The CDR3 spells CASSLHGEDTQYF. The CDR3 nucleotides read TGTGCCAGCAGCTTACATGGGGAAGATACGCAGTATTTT.